Below are 23 T cell receptor beta chains sequenced from a single sample in a study of healthy donors' naive CD4 and CD8 T cells. A linear amplification protocol produced the TCR libraries from roughly 0.5 ug of total RNA. TCRdb reprocessed the reads via MiXCR and lists one record per CDR3 protein. The sample contains 200,000 or so distinct CDR3 sequences, 65% to 75% of which appear only once. Sequencing was performed on naive CD4+ and CD8+ T cells sorted from blood, pooled from several donors. The receptor set was obtained from a pool of human donors in good health; the sample pools cells from several healthy donors.

V is TRBV30 and J is TRBJ2-5; D remains ambiguous. This CDR3 has 11 residues. Trimming removed 3 bases at V and 0 bases at J, with 2 bases between. The germline gives CDR1 GTSNPN, CDR2 SVGIG (reference sequence). The CDR3 coding sequence is TGTGCCTGGAGGTACCAAGAGACCCAGTACTTC. Translation gives CAWRYQETQYF.

The chain employs TRBV6-5 and TRBJ2-5; a possible D gene is TRBD1 (5 bases). Deletions cut 3 bases from V and 2 bases from J, with 16 bases between. Germline V lookup: CDR1 MNHEY, CDR2 SVGAGI. The CDR3 spans 16 residues. The CDR3 region has the DNA TGTGCCAGCAGTTATAGGTACAGACAGAGTCAAGAGACCCAGTACTTC. It codes for CASSYRYRQSQETQYF.

The V call is TRBV12-3 or TRBV12-4, the J call TRBJ2-7; D unclear. V was trimmed by 6 bases and J by 2 bases, leaving 11 bases between them. The CDR3 loop spans 13 amino acids. CDR3 protein: CASSLHLAYEQYF. CDR3 DNA: TGTGCCAGCAGCCTCCATTTGGCCTACGAGCAGTACTTC.

The chain carries TRBV29-1 and TRBJ2-3, with D perhaps TRBD2 (6 bases). From germline, CDR1 is SQVTM and CDR2 ANQGSEA. V dropped 4 bases and J dropped 3 bases, with 11 bases sitting between them. The CDR3 consists of 13 residues. CDR3 DNA: TGCAGCGTTGTACTCGCGGGGACAGATACGCAGTATTTT. The encoded protein is CSVVLAGTDTQYF.

The CDR3 is CSAQDIRQMNTEAFF. CDR3 nucleotide sequence: TGCAGTGCCCAAGATATACGACAGATGAACACTGAAGCTTTCTTT. V gene TRBV20-1 combines with J gene TRBJ1-1, with D possibly being TRBD1 (5 bases). This CDR3 spans 15 amino acids. Trimming pared 6 bases from V and 0 bases from J, leaving 17 bases between. CDR1 DFQATT and CDR2 SNEGSKA come from the germline V gene (reference sequence).

This clonotype showed up just a few times. This chain uses TRBV6-5 with TRBJ1-1; D is possibly TRBD1 (5 bases). CDR3 size: 14 residues. V was trimmed by 4 bases and J by 1 base, leaving 10 bases between them. The germline gives CDR1 MNHEY, CDR2 SVGAGI. CDR3 nucleotide sequence: TGTGCCAGCAGTTCCCGAGGGGAGAACACTGAAGCTTTCTTT. Translated: CASSSRGENTEAFF.

The sample holds a few counts of this clonotype. The chain joins TRBV6-2 or TRBV6-3 to TRBJ2-7, with D possibly being TRBD1 (5 bases). This CDR3 is built from 12 residues. Trimming took 5 bases from V and 6 from J, leaving 11 bases between them. Per the germline V gene, CDR1 is MNHEY and CDR2 is SVGEGT. DNA of the CDR3: TGTGCCAGCAGTCGGACATTCGTCGAGCAGTACTTC. This gives the protein CASSRTFVEQYF.

J is TRBJ2-7 and V is TRBV27, with D possibly being TRBD2 (6 bases). CDR1 and CDR2 from the germline V gene are MNHEY and SMNVEV (reference sequence). The CDR3 consists of 13 residues. Trimming took off 8 bases at V and 3 bases at J, with 14 bases between the two ends. CDR3 amino acids: CASGPAGGYEQYF. CDR3 DNA sequence: TGTGCCAGCGGTCCCGCCGGGGGCTACGAGCAGTACTTC.

This clonotype occurred once. The chain employs TRBV12-5 and TRBJ2-3, with D possibly being TRBD1 (6 bases). CDR3 length equals 18 residues. CDR1 is LGHNT, CDR2 FRNRAP, per germline. Between the trimmed V and J ends, which lost 2 bases and 2 bases, there was a span of 20 bases. The CDR3 DNA follows: TGTGCTAGTGGTTTGTCAATACAGGGTCCTTTTGCCACAGATACGCAGTATTTT. Its translation: CASGLSIQGPFATDTQYF.

The gene calls are TRBV29-1 and TRBJ1-1; TRBD1 matches at 7 bases. V dropped 5 bases and J dropped 2; count of bases not matched to a gene: 5. Germline CDR1 and CDR2: SQVTM and ANQGSEA. The CDR3 contains 13 residues. The CDR3 protein is CSVTGVENTEAFF. CDR3 in DNA: TGCAGCGTTACAGGGGTGGAAAACACTGAAGCTTTCTTT.

The chain carries TRBV4-1 and TRBJ2-3, with TRBD2 matching over 11 bases. Germline CDR1 reads MGHRA; CDR2 reads YSYEKL. With V trimmed by 1 base and J by 1 base, 4 bases remained unmatched. The CDR3 has 17 amino acids. As DNA, the CDR3 is TGCGCCAGCAGCCAAGTGGGGACTAGCGGAGGCACAGATACGCAGTATTTT. Protein sequence: CASSQVGTSGGTDTQYF.

The rearrangement links TRBV10-3 to TRBJ2-5; TRBD1 is a possible D gene (6 bases). This CDR3 comprises 12 residues. V gave up 8 bases and J gave up 2 bases, with 9 bases separating them. The germline V gene has CDR1 ENHRY and CDR2 SYGVKD. This CDR3 is CAIGGQQETQYF. DNA of the CDR3: TGTGCCATCGGTGGACAGCAAGAGACCCAGTACTTC.

V is TRBV28 and J is TRBJ2-3, with D possibly matching TRBD2 (6 bases). Trimming stripped 1 base from V and 11 bases from J, with 13 bases between. From germline, CDR1 is MDHEN and CDR2 SYDVKM. CDR3 length equals 13 residues. The CDR3 sequence is CASSLSGPGVQYF. The CDR3 DNA follows: TGTGCCAGCAGTTTATCGGGACCGGGGGTGCAGTATTTT.

This chain connects TRBV29-1 to TRBJ2-1; D gene unclear. Germline CDR1 and CDR2: SQVTM and ANQGSEA. V was shortened by 8 bases and J by 0 bases, with 8 bases between the two germline ends. The CDR3 contains 12 residues. Here the CDR3 reads CSHESSYNEQFF. DNA of the CDR3: TGCAGCCATGAGAGCTCCTACAATGAGCAGTTCTTC.

The chain uses TRBV5-6 and TRBJ1-2; unclear D gene. The V and J ends lost 1 base and 4 bases respectively, with 14 bases between them. This CDR3 contains 15 residues. CDR1 and CDR2 from the germline V gene are SGHDT and YYEEEE. The DNA for the CDR3 is TGTGCCAGCAGCTTGAACTTCCCGCCACCCTATGGCTACACCTTC. Translation: CASSLNFPPPYGYTF.

The chain carries TRBV20-1 and TRBJ1-5; D perhaps matches TRBD1 (6 bases). Trimming removed 0 bases from V and 0 bases from J, with 18 bases in between. The germline V gene encodes CDR1 DFQATT and CDR2 SNEGSKA (reference sequence). The CDR3 totals 18 residues. The CDR3 DNA sequence: TGCAGTGCTAGAGATGAGAAGGACAGACGGAATAGCAATCAGCCCCAGCATTTT. Its translation is CSARDEKDRRNSNQPQHF.

The rearrangement joins TRBV28 to TRBJ2-1, with 9 positions matching TRBD2. This CDR3 has 18 residues. V gave up 2 bases and J gave up 0 bases; unmatched junction bases: 8. Germline CDR1 and CDR2: MDHEN and SYDVKM. In DNA form, the CDR3 reads TGTGCCAGCAGTTTAGGCGGGAGGGCCTCCTACTCCTACAATGAGCAGTTCTTC. Translated, it gives CASSLGGRASYSYNEQFF. The full variable domain, rest sourced from reference TRBV28 and TRBJ2-1, is DVKVTQSSRYLVKRTGEKVFLECVQDMDHENMFWYRQDPGLGLRLIYFSYDVKMKEKGDIPEGYSVSREKKERFSLILESASTNQTSMYLCASSLGGRASYSYNEQFFGPGTRLTVL.

The V gene is TRBV18, the J gene TRBJ1-1; 7 bases match TRBD1. The CDR3 spans 13 residues. V trimming: 6 bases; J trimming: 8 bases; junction bases outside the gene matches: 9. From germline, CDR1 is KGHSH and CDR2 LQKENI. The CDR3 is CASSQGVPQEAFF. The CDR3 DNA reads as TGTGCCAGCTCTCAGGGGGTGCCCCAAGAAGCTTTCTTT.

The J gene is TRBJ2-5, the V gene TRBV29-1; 7 bases match TRBD2. V shed 2 bases, J shed 2 bases, and the junction held 14 bases outside the gene matches. The germline V gene has CDR1 SQVTM and CDR2 ANQGSEA. The CDR3 loop spans 17 amino acids. The CDR3 nucleotides read TGCAGCGTTGAAAGACCCACCCATTCAGCGGGGCAAGAGACCCAGTACTTC. Residues: CSVERPTHSAGQETQYF.

The J gene is TRBJ2-5, the V gene TRBV29-1, with 10 bases that match TRBD2. The CDR3 extends over 13 amino acids. J lost 3 bases, V lost 6 bases, and 4 bases had no gene match. In germline, CDR1 is SQVTM, CDR2 ANQGSEA. The CDR3 nucleotides are TGCAGCGTGGGGCTAGCGGGAGAAGAGACCCAGTACTTC. Its translation is CSVGLAGEETQYF.

This clonotype appeared a few times. The CDR3 coding sequence is TGCAGCGTTGCAGGGAACTATGGCTACACCTTC. This codes for CSVAGNYGYTF. The genes are TRBV29-1 and TRBJ1-2, with D possibly matching TRBD1 (5 bases). The CDR3 spans 11 residues. CDR1 and CDR2 (germline): SQVTM, ANQGSEA. V lost 4 bases and J 2 bases, leaving 5 bases between the germline ends.

The rearrangement joins TRBV27 to TRBJ2-5; the D is unclear. Trimming removed 0 bases from V and 7 bases from J, with 9 bases in between. Germline-derived CDR1 and CDR2 are MNHEY and SMNVEV (reference sequence). This CDR3 has 13 amino acids. CDR3 sequence reads: CASSLSPLGTQYF. CDR3 DNA: TGTGCCAGCAGTTTATCCCCCCTTGGGACCCAGTACTTC.

This sequence joins TRBV6-5 and TRBJ2-7; D is unclear. CDR3 length: 13 amino acids. Germline V gene sequence: CDR1 MNHEY, CDR2 SVGAGI. V dropped 7 bases and J dropped 2 bases, with 12 bases sitting between them. The CDR3 DNA follows: TGTGCCAGCAAATCAGACAATACCTACGAGCAGTACTTC. This sequence encodes CASKSDNTYEQYF.